The subject of this entry is one T cell receptor beta chain. The data belong to a study of blood T cell repertoires in COVID-19. Study background: From the United States, Italy and Spain came samples of acute and convalescent COVID-19. T cells, B-cell-depleted T cells, or PBMCs provided the cDNA or gDNA that served as material.

Produced via immunoSEQ multiplex PCR; TCRdb's table is partial and in-frame only. The table lists around 93,000 clones, 90% of them singletons, with approximately 7% in the top ten. Trimming removed 11 bases at V and 0 bases at J, with 11 bases between. Germline assignment: CDR1 ENHRY and CDR2 SYGVKD. The CDR3 loop spans 13 amino acids. This sequence joins TRBV10-3 and TRBJ2-1, with D uncertain. This TCR came from a man between 18 and 35 years old with COVID-19, enrolled during active disease. Sequencing was carried out using peripheral blood. CDR3 coding DNA: TGTGCCGGCAAGGCGGACTCCTACAATGAGCAGTTCTTC. Translated: CAGKADSYNEQFF.